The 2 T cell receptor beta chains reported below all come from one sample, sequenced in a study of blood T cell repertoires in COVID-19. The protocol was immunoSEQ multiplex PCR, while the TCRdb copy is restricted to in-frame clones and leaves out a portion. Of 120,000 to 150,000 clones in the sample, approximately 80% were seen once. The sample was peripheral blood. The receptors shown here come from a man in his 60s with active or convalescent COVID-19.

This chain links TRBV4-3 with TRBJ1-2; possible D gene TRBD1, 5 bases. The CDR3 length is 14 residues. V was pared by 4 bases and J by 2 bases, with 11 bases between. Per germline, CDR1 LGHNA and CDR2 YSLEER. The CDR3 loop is CASSRETENYGYTF. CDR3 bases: TGCGCCAGCAGCCGAGAGACAGAAAACTATGGCTACACCTTC.

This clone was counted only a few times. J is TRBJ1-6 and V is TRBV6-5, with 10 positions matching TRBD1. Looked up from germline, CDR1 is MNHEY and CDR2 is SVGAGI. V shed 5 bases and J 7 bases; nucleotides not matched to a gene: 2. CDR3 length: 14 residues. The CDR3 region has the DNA TGTGCCAGCAGTACGGACAGGGGGAATTCACCCCTCCACTTT. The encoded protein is CASSTDRGNSPLHF.